The entry below describes one T cell receptor beta chain. The antigen is not known. This sample was included in a study of OX40 agonist ivuxolimab in advanced cancers. Study as a whole: Hepatocellular carcinoma, melanoma, renal cell or head and neck cancer affected the dose-escalation patients. Participants averaged approximately 61 years of age (range about 23 to 79) and were around 83% male. Study observations and caveats: Expanded peripheral T-cell antigen specificity went undetermined.

V lost 5 bases and J lost 5; bases outside the gene matches: 5. There are 14 residues in the CDR3. The germline V gene encodes CDR1 LNHDA and CDR2 SQIVND (reference sequence). Some clones are missing from TCRdb's copy, which holds only in-frame ones; the method was immunoSEQ multiplex PCR. Among about 59,000 clones listed, roughly 84% were seen once. This TCR derives from an adult with an advanced solid tumor such as melanoma, head and neck, liver or kidney cancer. V gene TRBV19 combines with J gene TRBJ2-1; TRBD1 matches at 8 bases. The sequenced sample was CD4+ or CD8+ T cells sorted from blood, obtained in a trial of the OX40 agonist ivuxolimab. Here the CDR3 reads CASSSRQGNNEQFF. The CDR3 nucleotides are TGTGCCAGTAGTTCGAGACAGGGGAACAATGAGCAGTTCTTC.